This entry is about one T cell receptor (beta chain). The antigen is undetermined. The data are from a study of follicular helper T cells after annual influenza vaccination. This table comes from immunoSEQ multiplex PCR, and its TCRdb copy is limited to in-frame clones, with some not included. This table holds roughly 10,000 clones, under 80% found once. Regarding the study as a whole: Each annual vaccination recalled recurring oligoclonal ICOS+CD38+ cTfh clonotypes.

Germline V CDR1 and CDR2: SGHTA, FQGTGA. The CDR3 is made up of 14 amino acids. V shed 5 bases, J shed 4 bases, and the junction held 5 bases outside the gene matches. This sample comprised CXCR5- memory CD4+ T cells sorted from blood, obtained 6 weeks after influenza vaccination. This sequence was found in an adult who received the influenza vaccine. The chain uses TRBV7-3 and TRBJ2-1; the match to TRBD1 covers 7 bases. In nucleotides, the CDR3 is TGTGCCAGCAGCCCCGGGGACAGATACAATGAGCAGTTCTTC. Its protein is CASSPGDRYNEQFF.